This passage covers 21 T cell receptor beta chains from one sample sequenced in a study of tumor-infiltrating lymphocytes in localized non-small cell lung cancer (dated by TCRdb to the early 2020s). The library was built by means of the immunoSEQ multiplex PCR assay. The source is immuneACCESS, and TCRdb retained only in-frame sequences with V and J called. Part of the clones is not carried over; for the studies checked, unresolved V genes explain less than half of this, and the remainder is unexplained. This sample gives under 35,000 clones in total; 70% to 90% of them show up just once. Roughly 2% of the sample rests with the top ten. The sequenced material came from lung tumor tissue. All receptors come from a human donor with non-small cell lung cancer.

This clone was recorded a few times. V usage is TRBV2 and J usage is TRBJ2-3; 10 bases are shared with TRBD1. This CDR3 region has 17 residues. V dropped 4 bases and J dropped 0; count of bases not matched to a gene: 7. Germline V gives CDR1 SNHLY, CDR2 FYNNEI. CDR3 coding DNA: TGTGCCAGCAGTGGCGTGGGGACAGGGGACAGCACAGATACGCAGTATTTT. It codes for CASSGVGTGDSTDTQYF.

The V call is TRBV9, the J call TRBJ1-4; no clear D gene. Germline CDR1 reads SGDLS; CDR2 reads YYNGEE. Trimming stripped 3 bases from V and 7 bases from J, with 4 bases between. CDR3 size: 11 residues. CDR3 sequence reads: CASSAGEKLFF. Written as DNA, the CDR3 is TGTGCCAGCAGCGCAGGTGAAAAACTGTTTTTT.

The chain uses TRBV30 and TRBJ2-5, with TRBD1 matching 10 bases. In germline, CDR1 is GTSNPN, CDR2 SVGIG (reference sequence). The junction had 7 bases not matched to a gene; V was cut back by 2 bases and J by 1 base. The CDR3 runs to 16 residues. The CDR3, as DNA: TGTGCCTGGAGTAGGAGGACAGGGGGTGTCCAAGAGACCCAGTACTTC. Its protein product is CAWSRRTGGVQETQYF.

The chain joins TRBV5-1 to TRBJ2-3; D might be TRBD2 (7 bases). Per the germline V gene, CDR1 is SGHRS and CDR2 is YFSETQ. The CDR3 totals 15 residues. Between the trimmed V and J ends, which lost 0 bases and 4 bases, there was a span of 12 bases. CDR3 sequence: CASSLEGGRPDTQYF. The CDR3 coding sequence is TGCGCCAGCAGCTTGGAGGGGGGGCGGCCAGATACGCAGTATTTT.

V is TRBV7-2 and J is TRBJ1-3, with a tentative D call TRBD1 (6 bases). Per germline, CDR1 SGHTA and CDR2 FQGNSA. Trimming shortened V by 5 bases and J by 2 bases, and 16 bases separated the two germline ends. The CDR3 totals 16 residues. CDR3 DNA: TGTGCCAGCAGCCGGCGAGGGGGGGAGACTGGAAACACCATATATTTT. This gives the protein CASSRRGGETGNTIYF. Filled out from reference TRBV7-2 and TRBJ1-3, the complete variable domain reads GAGVSQSPSNKVTEKGKDVELRCDPISGHTALYWYRQSLGQGLEFLIYFQGNSAPDKSGLPSDRFSAERTGGSVSTLTIQRTQQEDSAVYLCASSRRGGETGNTIYFGEGSWLTVV.

This chain links TRBV5-1 with TRBJ1-5; 7 nucleotides agree with TRBD1. V trimming: 0 bases; J trimming: 7 bases; junction bases outside the gene matches: 10. This CDR3 is built from 16 residues. Germline-derived CDR1 and CDR2 are SGHRS and YFSETQ. CDR3 protein: CASSLEGGGRSQPQHF. CDR3 DNA sequence: TGCGCCAGCAGCTTGGAGGGAGGGGGCAGATCCCAGCCCCAGCATTTT.

CDR3 sequence reads: CASSRTGQLNTEAFF. CDR3 DNA sequence: TGTGCCAGCAGTCGAACCGGACAGTTGAACACTGAAGCTTTCTTT. V gene TRBV6-5 combines with J gene TRBJ1-1; D might be TRBD1 (6 bases). Between the trimmed V and J ends, which lost 5 bases and 0 bases, there was a span of 13 bases. The CDR3 totals 15 residues. Germline V gene sequence: CDR1 MNHEY, CDR2 SVGAGI.

The CDR3 coding sequence is TGTGCCAGCAGCCCTTGGGTTGGGGCCTACGAGCAGTACTTC. Protein sequence: CASSPWVGAYEQYF. The chain employs TRBV13 and TRBJ2-7; D remains ambiguous. Germline lookup yields CDR1 PRHDT and CDR2 FYEKMQ (reference sequence). This CDR3 region has 14 residues. The V end lost 5 bases, the J end lost 2 bases, and 13 bases lay between the germline ends.

This rearrangement joins TRBV18 to TRBJ2-1; perhaps TRBD1 as D (7 bases). The CDR3 covers 14 residues. Trimming took off 4 bases at V and 7 bases at J, with 14 bases between the two ends. CDR1 and CDR2 from the germline V gene are KGHSH and LQKENI. This chain's CDR3 is CASSRGGGWNEQFF. The CDR3 DNA sequence: TGTGCCAGCTCACGCGGAGGGGGCTGGAATGAGCAGTTCTTC.

The chain links TRBV30 to TRBJ1-4; 8 bases map to TRBD1. CDR1 is GTSNPN, CDR2 SVGIG, per germline (reference sequence). Trimming removed 4 bases from V and 3 bases from J; junction bases left unmatched: 1. CDR3 length: 13 residues. The CDR3: CAWMTGANEKLFF. For the CDR3, the DNA is TGTGCCTGGATGACAGGGGCTAATGAAAAACTGTTTTTT.

This clone has more than one count but fewer than ten. This chain links TRBV7-8 with TRBJ1-1; 10 bases match TRBD1. The CDR3 has 14 amino acids. Germline V lookup: CDR1 SGHVS, CDR2 FQNEAQ. J lost 4 bases, V lost 4 bases, and 3 bases had no gene match. The CDR3: CASSWTGGGTEAFF. The CDR3 DNA reads as TGTGCCAGCAGCTGGACAGGGGGAGGCACTGAAGCTTTCTTT.

V gene TRBV5-6 combines with J gene TRBJ2-3; D not resolved. CDR1 is SGHDT, CDR2 YYEEEE, per germline. The ends were cut back, 1 base at V and 8 bases at J, with 20 bases in the middle. The CDR3 spans 16 residues. The CDR3, as DNA: TGTGCCAGCAGCTTGTGGGCTAATCGATGGGAAGGTACGCAGTATTTT. Translated: CASSLWANRWEGTQYF. Full variable domain (rest looked up from reference TRBV5-6 and TRBJ2-3): DAGVTQSPTHLIKTRGQQVTLRCSPKSGHDTVSWYQQALGQGPQFIFQYYEEEERQRGNFPDRFSGHQFPNYSSELNVNALLLGDSALYLCASSLWANRWEGTQYFGPGTRLTVL.

In the case of this clone: Other DNA sequences from this sample encode an identical CDR3 as well. The chain combines TRBV5-4 with TRBJ2-5; the match to TRBD2 covers 12 bases. Trimming removed 3 bases from V and 5 bases from J; junction bases left unmatched: 5. The V gene's germline CDR1 is SGHNT and CDR2 YYREEE (reference sequence). The CDR3 has 15 residues. This CDR3 reads CASSYRLAGAETQYF. Written as DNA, the CDR3 is TGTGCCAGCAGCTACAGACTAGCGGGGGCGGAGACCCAGTACTTC.

In its sample, this clone was seen a few times. V and J are TRBV19 and TRBJ1-3; D ambiguous. Germline CDR1 is LNHDA and CDR2 is SQIVND (reference sequence). CDR3 size: 12 residues. V shed 7 bases and J shed 0 bases, with 4 bases lying between them. DNA for the CDR3: TGTGCCAGTAAAAGCTCTGGAAACACCATATATTTT. It yields the protein CASKSSGNTIYF.

The rearrangement links TRBV7-9 to TRBJ2-7; 7 positions match TRBD1. CDR1 and CDR2 (germline): SEHNR, FQNEAQ (reference sequence). Germline trimming cut 2 bases from V and 2 bases from J; bases unmatched to any gene: 6. The CDR3 totals 15 residues. For the CDR3, the DNA is TGTGCCAGCAGCTTATACCGGGACAGCCCCTACGAGCAGTACTTC. This sequence encodes CASSLYRDSPYEQYF.

This clone showed up just once. V and J are TRBV4-3 and TRBJ1-1; D ambiguous. This CDR3 is built from 16 residues. CDR1 is LGHNA and CDR2 is YSLEER in the germline V gene. Trimming cost V 0 bases and J 5 bases, with 16 bases left between them. This CDR3 is CASSQDRGQVLTEAFF. As DNA, the CDR3 is TGCGCCAGCAGCCAAGATCGTGGGCAGGTGTTAACTGAAGCTTTCTTT.

This chain links TRBV10-3 with TRBJ2-7; D is unresolved. In germline, CDR1 is ENHRY, CDR2 SYGVKD. With 3 bases removed from V and 3 bases from J, the gap between germline ends came to 9 bases. The CDR3 consists of 13 residues. CDR3 coding DNA: TGTGCCATCAGTGACGTCTCCGGCTACGAGCAGTACTTC. Its translation is CAISDVSGYEQYF.

This clone was seen only a few times. CDR3 sequence (DNA): TGTGCCATCAGTGAGTCGTCTACGTCCTACGAGCAGTACTTC. Its translation: CAISESSTSYEQYF. The chain combines TRBV10-3 with TRBJ2-7, with unresolved D. Germline V lookup: CDR1 ENHRY, CDR2 SYGVKD. The CDR3 is 14 residues long. With 0 bases removed from V and 1 base from J, the gap between germline ends came to 7 bases.

This clone was seen only a few times. CDR3 amino acids: CSVVDRNEKLFF. The CDR3, as DNA: TGCAGCGTTGTGGACAGAAATGAAAAACTGTTTTTT. The J gene is TRBJ1-4, the V gene TRBV29-1; maybe TRBD1 (6 bases). Germline V gene data show CDR1 as SQVTM and CDR2 as ANQGSEA. The germline V and J ends were trimmed by 4 bases and 5 bases, with 8 bases remaining between them. This CDR3 region has 12 residues.

The V gene is TRBV10-3, the J gene TRBJ2-7; D is possibly TRBD1 (5 bases). CDR1 is ENHRY and CDR2 is SYGVKD in the germline V gene. Trimming stripped 6 bases from V and 2 bases from J, with 14 bases between. The CDR3 has 14 amino acids. The CDR3 DNA sequence: TGTGCCATCAGGGAAAGCACAGGACCCTACGAGCAGTACTTC. Protein sequence: CAIRESTGPYEQYF.

Here the CDR3 DNA reads TGCGCCAGCAGCTTGGAGGGCGGGAGCACTGAAGCTTTCTTT. It yields the protein CASSLEGGSTEAFF. The V call is TRBV5-1, the J call TRBJ1-1; no firm D call. The CDR3 is 14 residues long. Germline values: CDR1 SGHRS, CDR2 YFSETQ. V gave up 0 bases and J gave up 4 bases, with 10 bases separating them.